This T cell receptor (beta chain) was identified in a study of blood T cell repertoires in COVID-19. Study details: The United States, Italy and Spain were the sources of the acute and convalescent COVID-19 samples.

The table lists this clone with a count of one. With 2 bases removed from V and 0 bases from J, the gap between germline ends came to 8 bases. CDR1 is MNHNS, CDR2 SASEGT, per germline. CDR3 length equals 14 residues. In the authors' methods: Nucleated cell number was recorded as an estimate derived from reference gene primer amplification. Repertoires were generated with immunoSEQ multiplex PCR, while TCRdb's copy carries only in-frame clones and drops some. V, J and clone size were drawn from that table, and D and trimming were deduced from the DNA. Among about 190,000 clones listed, around 80% were seen once.

The sample taken for sequencing was peripheral blood. The chain uses TRBV6-1 and TRBJ2-7; D may be TRBD1 (6 bases). The receptor's source is a woman between 50 and 59 years old with acute or convalescent COVID-19. This CDR3 is CASSESRGSYEQYF. The DNA of the CDR3 is TGTGCCAGCAGTGAAAGCAGGGGCTCCTACGAGCAGTACTTC.